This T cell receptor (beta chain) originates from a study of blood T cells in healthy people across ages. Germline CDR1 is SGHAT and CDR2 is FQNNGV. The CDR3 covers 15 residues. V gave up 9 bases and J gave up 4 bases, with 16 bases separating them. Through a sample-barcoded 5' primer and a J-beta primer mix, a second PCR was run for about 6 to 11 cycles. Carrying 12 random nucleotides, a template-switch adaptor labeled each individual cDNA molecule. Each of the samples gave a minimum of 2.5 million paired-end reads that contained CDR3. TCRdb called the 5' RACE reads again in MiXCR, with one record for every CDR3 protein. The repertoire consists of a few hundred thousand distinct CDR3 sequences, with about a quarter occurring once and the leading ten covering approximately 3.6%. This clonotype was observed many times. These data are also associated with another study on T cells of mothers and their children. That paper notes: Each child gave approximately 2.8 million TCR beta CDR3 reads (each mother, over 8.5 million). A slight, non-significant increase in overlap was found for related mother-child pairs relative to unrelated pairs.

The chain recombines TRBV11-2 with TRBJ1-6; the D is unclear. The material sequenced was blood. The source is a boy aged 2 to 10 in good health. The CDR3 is CASKVAAAYNSPLHF. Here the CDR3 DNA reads TGTGCCAGTAAAGTGGCGGCAGCTTATAATTCACCCCTCCACTTT.